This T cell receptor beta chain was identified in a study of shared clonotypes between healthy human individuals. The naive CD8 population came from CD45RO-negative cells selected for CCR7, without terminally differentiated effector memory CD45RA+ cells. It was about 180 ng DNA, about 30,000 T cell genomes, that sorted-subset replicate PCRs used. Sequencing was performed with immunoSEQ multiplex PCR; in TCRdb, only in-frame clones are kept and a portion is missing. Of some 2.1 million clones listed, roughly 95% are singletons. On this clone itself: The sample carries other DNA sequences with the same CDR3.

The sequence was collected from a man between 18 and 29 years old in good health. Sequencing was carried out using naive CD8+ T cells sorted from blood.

The CDR3 nucleotides are TGTGCCAGCAGCTTGAAGGACTCCTACGAGCAGTACTTC. Protein product: CASSLKDSYEQYF. The V gene is TRBV7-9, the J gene TRBJ2-7; D is uncertain. The CDR3 length is 13 residues. Trimming cost V 3 bases and J 0 bases, with 6 bases left between them. In germline, CDR1 is SEHNR, CDR2 FQNEAQ (reference sequence).